The clone carrying this TCR beta chain was seen a handful of times. Its antigen is as yet unknown. The entry originates in a study of post-analysis software for immune sequencing data. Broader study findings: Among several TRBV segments more frequent in patients than controls were TRBV5-6, TRBV5-1 and TRBV20-1. Pronounced co-clustering by F measure was evident among identically batched samples.

Unmatched junction bases numbered 8, after V lost 7 bases and J lost 6 bases. The CDR3 loop spans 14 amino acids. The TCR beta cDNA libraries contained unique molecular identifiers. From around 0.96 to 9.9 million T cells, 500,000 or so cDNA molecules were obtained. TCRdb processed the PCR reads anew with MiXCR; each CDR3 protein has one entry. The sample lists about 560,000 distinct CDR3 sequences, about 44% occurring once. The chain couples TRBV12-3 or TRBV12-4 to TRBJ2-1; 8 bases are shared with TRBD2. The clonotype originates from a girl aged 10-17 years with multiple sclerosis. The sequencing sample was made of blood. The CDR3 sequence: CASKPPGLVNEQFF. The CDR3 DNA sequence: TGTGCCAGCAAACCCCCGGGACTAGTCAATGAGCAGTTCTTC.